These 8 T cell receptor beta chains were all obtained from the same sample, sequenced in a study of T-cell memory formation after mild COVID-19. TCRdb analysed the 5' RACE reads with MiXCR anew, one entry per CDR3 protein. The sample carries tens of thousands of distinct CDR3 sequences, under 8% recorded once. The sample taken for sequencing was PBMCs or a T cell subset sorted from them (not recorded which). The receptors shown here come from a man aged 18 to 29 who had mild COVID-19 (a few samples of this study predate the infection). Cell type and time point are not known.

At least ten counts were recorded for this clonotype. The rearrangement uses TRBV4-3 and TRBJ2-6; TRBD2 is a possible D gene (5 bases). CDR1 and CDR2 from the germline V gene are LGHNA and YSLEER. This CDR3 has 19 residues. Trimming left V 0 bases short and J 2 bases short, with 17 bases between. The CDR3 is CASSQEVEWRGTGANVLTF. Written as DNA, the CDR3 is TGCGCCAGCAGCCAAGAGGTCGAATGGCGAGGGACTGGGGCCAACGTCCTGACTTTC.

In its sample, this clonotype was seen many times. This rearrangement joins TRBV7-9 to TRBJ1-5; no firm D call. The CDR3 has 15 residues. The V end lost 3 bases, the J end lost 0 bases, and 9 bases lay between the germline ends. Germline V CDR1 and CDR2: SEHNR, FQNEAQ (reference sequence). The CDR3 reads CASSFGRHSNQPQHF. CDR3 DNA: TGTGCCAGCAGCTTTGGTCGTCATAGCAATCAGCCCCAGCATTTT.

This clonotype was seen just once. This chain uses TRBV4-1 with TRBJ1-5; D remains ambiguous. V was pared by 1 base and J by 6 bases, with 7 bases between. This CDR3 has 13 residues. Per germline, CDR1 MGHRA and CDR2 YSYEKL. DNA of the CDR3: TGCGCCAGCAGCCAAGGCCCGGGTCAGCCCCAGCATTTT. Its protein product is CASSQGPGQPQHF.

This clonotype appeared many times. The V gene is TRBV4-2, the J gene TRBJ2-5; 7 bases match TRBD1. The germline V gene encodes CDR1 LGHNA and CDR2 YNFKEQ. This CDR3 region has 18 residues. With V trimmed by 1 base and J by 1 base, 12 bases remained unmatched. The CDR3 DNA sequence: TGTGCCAGCAGCCAAGGGGTCTCGGACAGGAGATCCCAAGAGACCCAGTACTTC. Translation: CASSQGVSDRRSQETQYF.

This clonotype has just one count. V is TRBV7-9 and J is TRBJ2-7; 7 bases line up with TRBD2. After removal of 0 bases from V and 2 bases from J, the junction contained 4 bases not matched to a gene. Looked up from germline, CDR1 is SEHNR and CDR2 is FQNEAQ (reference sequence). The CDR3 is 15 residues long. The CDR3 nucleotides are TGTGCCAGCAGCTTAGCGGGGGGGATAGCCTACGAGCAGTACTTC. It codes for CASSLAGGIAYEQYF.

This clonotype was counted ten times or more. This chain uses TRBV18 with TRBJ2-1; D possibly matches TRBD1 or TRBD2 (5 bases each). There are 13 residues in the CDR3. V lost 3 bases and J lost 4, with 7 bases in between. Looked up from germline, CDR1 is KGHSH and CDR2 is LQKENI. CDR3 protein: CASSPRGYNEQFF. CDR3 in DNA: TGTGCCAGCTCACCGAGGGGTTACAATGAGCAGTTCTTC.

The J gene is TRBJ2-3, the V gene TRBV9; D is unresolved. The CDR3 length is 14 residues. The germline gives CDR1 SGDLS, CDR2 YYNGEE. V lost 0 bases, J lost 3 bases, and 8 bases lay in between. The CDR3 DNA reads TGTGCCAGCAGCGTAGAGGACCCGACAGATACGCAGTATTTT. It specifies CASSVEDPTDTQYF.

This clonotype has ten or more counts. Here the CDR3 DNA reads TGTGCCAGCAGCCTATGGGGGGAACTTCGGGAGAATGAGCAGTTCTTC. This gives the protein CASSLWGELRENEQFF. The chain carries TRBV7-3 and TRBJ2-1; possibly TRBD2 for D (6 bases). Trimming shortened V by 5 bases and J by 7 bases, and 21 bases separated the two germline ends. The germline V gene has CDR1 SGHTA and CDR2 FQGTGA. The CDR3 has 16 amino acids.